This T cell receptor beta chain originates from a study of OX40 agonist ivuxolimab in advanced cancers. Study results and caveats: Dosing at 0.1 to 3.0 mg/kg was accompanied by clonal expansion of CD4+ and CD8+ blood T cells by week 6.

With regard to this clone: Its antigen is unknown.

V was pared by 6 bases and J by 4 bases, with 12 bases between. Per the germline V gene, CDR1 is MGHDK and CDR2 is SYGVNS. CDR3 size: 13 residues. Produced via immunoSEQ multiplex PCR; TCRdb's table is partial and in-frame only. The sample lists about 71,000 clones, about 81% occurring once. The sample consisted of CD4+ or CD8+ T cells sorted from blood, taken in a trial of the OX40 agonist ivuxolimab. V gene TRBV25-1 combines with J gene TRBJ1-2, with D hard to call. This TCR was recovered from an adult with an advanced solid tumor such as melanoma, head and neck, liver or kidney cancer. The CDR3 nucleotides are TGTGCCAGCAGCGCGGCGAGGGTCTATGGCTACACCTTC. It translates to CASSAARVYGYTF.